This T cell receptor (beta chain) was identified during a study of blood T cells in healthy people across ages. Researchers collected ten milliliters of peripheral blood from every single donor. The study's findings and limits: What prevented conclusive comparison of naive and antigen-experienced cells was that PBMCs were unsorted.

This clonotype was found many times. The antigen is unknown. The CDR3 is 13 residues long. V lost 7 bases to trimming and J lost 4 bases, with 14 bases between them. CDR1 is SGHRS, CDR2 YFSETQ, per germline. Alongside a J-beta primer mix, a sample-barcoded 5' primer served in a second PCR lasting about 6 to 12 cycles. MiXCR, run by TCRdb on the 5' RACE reads, gives a single entry per CDR3 protein. The profile covers more than 650,000 distinct CDR3 sequences, with about 20% appearing a single time and 22% taken by the ten largest. The sequence came from a man in his 70s in good health. Sequencing was done on a sample of blood. The chain links TRBV5-1 to TRBJ2-5, with a weak D call TRBD1 (5 bases). The CDR3 DNA reads as TGCGCCAGCTATTTAGACAGATCAGAGACCCAGTACTTC. Amino acids: CASYLDRSETQYF.